The T cell receptor beta chain described here comes from a study of CD8+ T cells in alopecia areata. Sequencing relied on a cDNA template that was reverse transcribed from extracted RNA. Using immunoSEQ multiplex PCR, the repertoire was profiled, and TCRdb retains in-frame clones only, with some absent. Counted here are roughly 230,000 clones, less than 50% occurring once; the ten biggest clones make up over 2%. Treatment in this sample: oral pan-JAK inhibitor, 5-10 mg twice daily. V lost 1 base, J lost 3 bases, and 17 bases lay in between. Germline V lookup: CDR1 SQVTM, CDR2 ANQGSEA. This CDR3 is built from 16 residues.

The clonotype was recovered from a human donor with alopecia areata. The genes are TRBV29-1 and TRBJ2-3; possible D gene TRBD1, 6 bases. The sequencing here drew on CD4+ T cells sorted from blood, taken at approximately week 36, from a patient treated with tofacitinib. As DNA, the CDR3 is TGCAGCGTTGAAGGGGGGCAGGGAAAAAGAACAGATACGCAGTATTTT. The encoded protein is CSVEGGQGKRTDTQYF.